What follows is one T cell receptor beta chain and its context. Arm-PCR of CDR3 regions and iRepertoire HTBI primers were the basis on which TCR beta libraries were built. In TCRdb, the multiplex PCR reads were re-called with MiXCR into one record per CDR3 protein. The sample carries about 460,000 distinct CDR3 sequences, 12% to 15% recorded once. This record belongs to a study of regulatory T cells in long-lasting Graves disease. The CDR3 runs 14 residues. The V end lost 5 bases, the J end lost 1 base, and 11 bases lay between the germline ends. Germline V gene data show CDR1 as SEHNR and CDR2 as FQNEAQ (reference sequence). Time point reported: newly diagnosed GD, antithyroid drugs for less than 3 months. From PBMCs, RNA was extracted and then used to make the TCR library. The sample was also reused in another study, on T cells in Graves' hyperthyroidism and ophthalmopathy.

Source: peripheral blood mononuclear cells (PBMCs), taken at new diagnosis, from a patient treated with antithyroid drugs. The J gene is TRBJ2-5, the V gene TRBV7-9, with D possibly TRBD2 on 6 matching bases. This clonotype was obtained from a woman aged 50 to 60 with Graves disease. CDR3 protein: CASSPLAFQETQYF. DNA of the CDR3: TGTGCCAGCAGCCCACTAGCTTTCCAAGAGACCCAGTACTTC.